These 32 T cell receptor beta chains were sequenced from one sample in a study of blood T cells in healthy people across ages (dated by TCRdb to between 2014 and 2017). The receptor library was made with 5' RACE. TCRdb lists the instrument as Illumina HiSeq 2500. A second PCR of roughly 6 to 11 cycles was performed with a sample-barcoded 5' primer and a J-beta primer mix. In TCRdb, the public reads were trimmed at Q25 with fastp and aligned with MiXCR, with productive beta chains retained. Rows with a matching CDR3 protein are joined into one entry that keeps the most common DNA and genes. For this sample there are 1.5 million to 2 million distinct CDR3 sequences; around half appear just once. The ten largest clones capture more than 2% of the sample. Sequenced sample: blood. The receptors were gathered from a woman in her thirties or forties in good health.

V gene TRBV27 combines with J gene TRBJ2-7, with D possibly matching TRBD2 (5 bases). Between the trimmed V and J ends, which lost 6 bases and 4 bases, there was a span of 13 bases. This CDR3 comprises 13 residues. Germline CDR1 MNHEY, CDR2 SMNVEV (reference sequence). This CDR3 reads CASRFGVEYEQYF. The CDR3 DNA follows: TGTGCCAGCAGATTCGGGGTAGAATACGAGCAGTACTTC.

J is TRBJ2-7 and V is TRBV7-2, with 13 positions matching TRBD2. The DNA end favors TRBJ2-5, so the J call may be wrong. The germline gives CDR1 SGHTA, CDR2 FQGNSA. The CDR3 runs to 13 residues. The chain's CDR3 is CGTSGGVRETQYF. The CDR3 DNA reads TGTGGAACTAGCGGGGGGGTTAGGGAGACCCAGTACTTC.

This chain uses TRBV5-6 with TRBJ1-5, with D possibly TRBD1 on 5 matching bases. CDR1 and CDR2 (germline): SGHDT, YYEEEE. This CDR3 comprises 17 residues. The V end was cut by 0 bases, the J end by 7 bases, with 20 bases between. Here the CDR3 reads CASSLAGTNGPGQPQHF. DNA of the CDR3: TGTGCCAGCAGCTTGGCCGGGACTAATGGCCCCGGACAGCCCCAGCATTTT. Based on the CDR3 plus reference TRBV5-6 and TRBJ1-5, the full variable domain is DAGVTQSPTHLIKTRGQQVTLRCSPKSGHDTVSWYQQALGQGPQFIFQYYEEEERQRGNFPDRFSGHQFPNYSSELNVNALLLGDSALYLCASSLAGTNGPGQPQHFGDGTRLSIL.

V is TRBV20-1 and J is TRBJ2-5; D possibly uses TRBD1 or TRBD2 (5 bases each). CDR3 length equals 15 residues. The ends were cut back, 0 bases at V and 9 bases at J, with 20 bases in the middle. Germline values: CDR1 DFQATT, CDR2 SNEGSKA (reference sequence). CDR3 in amino acids: CSAREARVPGWAQYF. Here the CDR3 DNA reads TGCAGTGCTAGAGAGGCGAGGGTCCCAGGGTGGGCCCAGTACTTC.

The V gene is TRBV12-3 or TRBV12-4, the J gene TRBJ2-1; the D is unclear. The V and J ends lost 2 bases and 4 bases respectively, with 15 bases between them. This CDR3 region has 16 residues. The DNA of the CDR3 is TGTGCCAGCAGTTTATCGGCAGCTGGTCTGTACAATGAGCAGTTCTTC. Its protein is CASSLSAAGLYNEQFF.

This clonotype was counted between two and nine times. The CDR3 here is CASSPLPGGSTDTQYF. The DNA for the CDR3 is TGCGCCAGCAGCCCGTTACCAGGGGGAAGCACAGATACGCAGTATTTT. This rearrangement joins TRBV4-3 to TRBJ2-3; 7 nucleotides align to TRBD1. The germline V gene has CDR1 LGHNA and CDR2 YSLEER. Trimming removed 4 bases from V and 0 bases from J; junction bases left unmatched: 7. The CDR3 spans 16 residues.

The gene calls are TRBV7-3 and TRBJ2-2, with 8 positions matching TRBD1. The V segment lost 3 bases and the J segment 6 bases; nucleotides outside the gene matches: 6. Germline CDR1 is SGHTA and CDR2 is FQGTGA. The CDR3 is made up of 15 amino acids. CDR3: CASSFGTGPPGELFF. The CDR3 coding sequence is TGTGCCAGCAGCTTCGGGACAGGTCCCCCCGGGGAGCTGTTTTTT.

The J gene is TRBJ2-5, the V gene TRBV27, with 8 nucleotides matching TRBD2. Germline CDR1 reads MNHEY; CDR2 reads SMNVEV (reference sequence). The CDR3 extends over 15 amino acids. Trimming removed 2 bases from V and 6 bases from J; junction bases left unmatched: 8. CDR3 loop: CASSLTAGDGKTQYF. CDR3 in DNA: TGTGCCAGCAGTTTAACAGCGGGGGACGGGAAGACCCAGTACTTC.

This clonotype showed up just once. V and J are TRBV28 and TRBJ1-1; D gene ambiguous. Germline CDR1 MDHEN, CDR2 SYDVKM. Trimming left V 5 bases short and J 1 base short, with 14 bases between. CDR3 length: 15 amino acids. The CDR3 spells CASSGPIRGNTEAFF. For the CDR3, the DNA is TGTGCCAGCAGTGGTCCAATACGGGGGAACACTGAAGCTTTCTTT.

V usage is TRBV15 and J usage is TRBJ1-4; 7 nucleotides match TRBD1. Trimming cost V 6 bases and J 0 bases; bases outside gene matches: 7. From germline, CDR1 is LNHNV and CDR2 YYDKDF (reference sequence). This CDR3 has 16 amino acids. The CDR3 is CATSLYGTATNEKLFF. The CDR3 nucleotides are TGTGCCACCAGTCTTTACGGGACAGCAACTAATGAAAAACTGTTTTTT.

V usage is TRBV7-3 and J usage is TRBJ2-3; a possible D gene is TRBD2 (7 bases). V was shortened by 1 base and J by 4 bases, with 15 bases between the two germline ends. The CDR3 runs to 16 residues. Per germline, CDR1 SGHTA and CDR2 FQGTGA. The CDR3 region is CASSLMGAGVSDTQYF. In DNA form, the CDR3 reads TGTGCCAGCAGCTTAATGGGGGCGGGAGTTTCAGATACGCAGTATTTT.

Only a few counts were recorded for this clonotype. The V call is TRBV6-5, the J call TRBJ2-3; 11 bases align to TRBD2. The CDR3 is made up of 16 amino acids. Trimming took 7 bases from V and 5 from J; bases not matched to a gene: 11. The germline gives CDR1 MNHEY, CDR2 SVGAGI. CDR3 sequence (DNA): TGTGCCAGCAAGACGAATAGCGGGGGGGTAAGAGATACGCAGTATTTT. It codes for CASKTNSGGVRDTQYF.

This clonotype was seen a single time. An end of the junction differs from the germline gene, which may be a read error. The rearrangement links TRBV12-3 or TRBV12-4 to TRBJ1-1; D is possibly TRBD1 (6 bases). The CDR3 is made up of 14 amino acids. CDR3 loop: CASSPQTGSTEAFF. The CDR3 DNA is TGCGCCAGCAGTCCCCAAACAGGGTCCACTGAAGCTTTCTTT.

This sequence joins TRBV4-3 and TRBJ2-7, with D possibly TRBD2 on 5 matching bases. Germline CDR1 LGHNA, CDR2 YSLEER. Trimming stripped 1 base from V and 4 bases from J, with 11 bases between. The CDR3 loop spans 14 amino acids. The DNA of the CDR3 is TGCGCCAGCAGCCAAGCATTCACGGGGTACGAGCAGTACTTC. It translates to CASSQAFTGYEQYF.

The chain links TRBV20-1 to TRBJ2-5, with 13 bases lining up with TRBD2. Trimming at V came to 5 bases and at J to 0 bases, leaving 6 bases not matched to a gene. From germline, CDR1 is DFQATT and CDR2 SNEGSKA (reference sequence). CDR3 length equals 16 residues. CDR3 sequence: CSARGLAGVYQETQYF. The CDR3 nucleotides are TGCAGTGCTCGTGGACTAGCGGGGGTATACCAAGAGACCCAGTACTTC.

Regarding this clonotype: It may be a read error: a sequence one base away is much more abundant. This rearrangement joins TRBV9 to TRBJ2-7, with TRBD2 as a possible D gene (6 bases). The CDR3 totals 15 residues. Trimming removed 4 bases at V and 5 bases at J, with 19 bases between. The germline V gene has CDR1 SGDLS and CDR2 YYNGEE. For the CDR3, the DNA is TGTGCCAGCAGCATAGGAGGTATGGGGGGAGACGAGCAGTACTTC. Its protein product is CASSIGGMGGDEQYF.

This clonotype was counted only a few times. The chain links TRBV5-4 to TRBJ2-1; 8 bases agree with TRBD1. With V trimmed by 0 bases and J by 6 bases, 5 bases remained unmatched. Germline V gene lookup returns CDR1 SGHNT and CDR2 YYREEE (reference sequence). This CDR3 comprises 15 residues. CDR3 nucleotide sequence: TGTGCCAGCAGCTTGGCACAGGGGGTAGGCAATGAGCAGTTCTTC. Translated: CASSLAQGVGNEQFF.

The rearrangement joins TRBV5-1 to TRBJ2-1; D not resolved. V dropped 0 bases and J dropped 10 bases, with 14 bases sitting between them. The CDR3 consists of 14 residues. Germline CDR1 and CDR2: SGHRS and YFSETQ. This chain's CDR3 is CASSLEGPSYEQFF. DNA of the CDR3: TGCGCCAGCAGCTTGGAGGGTCCGAGTTACGAGCAGTTCTTC.

This clonotype was recorded only once. The genes are TRBV12-3 or TRBV12-4 and TRBJ1-6; possibly TRBD1 for D (5 bases). Trimming removed 10 bases from V and 10 bases from J, with 14 bases in between. The CDR3 length is 12 residues. CDR3 DNA: TGTGCCAACAGCCGCAGGGACTCACCCCTCCACTTT. The encoded protein is CANSRRDSPLHF.

The chain is built from TRBV11-2 and TRBJ2-4; maybe TRBD1 (6 bases). The DNA end is a closer match to TRBJ2-7, so the J assignment may be wrong. The CDR3 contains 13 residues. Per the germline V gene, CDR1 is SGHAT and CDR2 is FQNNGV. CDR3 sequence: CASTPGAGDEQYF. As DNA, the CDR3 is TGTGCCAGCACCCCTGGGGCAGGGGACGAGCAGTACTTC.

Details on this clonotype: This clone may be a read error of a much larger clone one base away. The chain combines TRBV7-9 with TRBJ2-3; unclear D gene. The V gene's germline CDR1 is SEHNR and CDR2 FQNEAQ (reference sequence). The CDR3 is 11 residues long. The CDR3 region has the DNA TGTGCCATCAGCTTACAAGGCTTGGCGTATTTT. Protein: CAISLQGLAYF.

The V call is TRBV11-1, the J call TRBJ2-7; possible D gene TRBD1, 6 bases. V dropped 1 base and J dropped 3 bases, with 22 bases sitting between them. CDR3 size: 18 residues. CDR1 and CDR2 from the germline V gene are SGHAT and FQDESV (reference sequence). This CDR3 reads CASSLDFGGGDRLYEQYF. In DNA, the CDR3 is TGTGCCAGCAGCTTAGATTTTGGAGGTGGCGACAGGCTCTACGAGCAGTACTTC.

V and J are TRBV28 and TRBJ1-2, with D uncertain. This CDR3 has 15 residues. CDR1 is MDHEN, CDR2 SYDVKM, per germline. V lost 5 bases and J lost 5, with 18 bases in between. This CDR3 is CASSEGSGAPYGYTF. The CDR3 DNA reads TGTGCCAGCAGTGAAGGGTCGGGAGCCCCATATGGCTACACCTTC.

This clonotype was seen only a few times. The genes are TRBV9 and TRBJ2-5, with D tentatively TRBD1 (5 bases). This CDR3 is built from 15 residues. V was clipped by 0 bases and J by 4 bases, with 13 bases between them. Germline values: CDR1 SGDLS, CDR2 YYNGEE. The CDR3 coding sequence is TGTGCCAGCAGCGTAGATGCGGCAGGGCTAGAGACCCAGTACTTC. This encodes CASSVDAAGLETQYF.

The chain combines TRBV20-1 with TRBJ2-3; D remains unclear. Per the germline V gene, CDR1 is DFQATT and CDR2 is SNEGSKA (reference sequence). This CDR3 comprises 13 residues. CDR3 in amino acids: CRSQELGTDTQYF. DNA of the CDR3: TGCAGAAGTCAGGAACTTGGCACAGATACGCAGTATTTT.

The chain is built from TRBV20-1 and TRBJ1-4, with 9 positions matching TRBD1. The germline gives CDR1 DFQATT, CDR2 SNEGSKA (reference sequence). V shed 1 base, J shed 5 bases, and the junction held 5 bases outside the gene matches. This CDR3 spans 15 amino acids. The CDR3: CSARVPGQGNEKLFF. The CDR3 bases are TGCAGTGCTAGAGTCCCCGGACAGGGGAATGAAAAACTGTTTTTT.

The V call is TRBV6-6, the J call TRBJ2-7, with 7 positions matching TRBD1. With the DNA end fitting TRBJ2-5 better, the J assignment may be wrong. CDR3 length: 13 residues. CDR1 is MNHNY and CDR2 is SVGAGI in the germline V gene (reference sequence). CDR3 loop: CASIGGPEETQYF. In DNA form, the CDR3 reads TGTGCCAGCATAGGGGGCCCGGAGGAGACCCAGTACTTC.

This clonotype was seen more than once but under ten times. In DNA form, the CDR3 reads TGCAGTGCTAGAGCGGGGGGCAGGGGGCAAGAGACCCAGTACTTC. Translated: CSARAGGRGQETQYF. This sequence joins TRBV20-1 and TRBJ2-5; perhaps D is TRBD1 or TRBD2 (7 bases each). With 1 base removed from V and 2 bases from J, the gap between germline ends came to 14 bases. The CDR3 spans 15 residues. Germline V gene sequence: CDR1 DFQATT, CDR2 SNEGSKA (reference sequence).

The chain has TRBV28 and TRBJ2-1, with D perhaps being TRBD1 or TRBD2 (7 bases each). Germline V lookup: CDR1 MDHEN, CDR2 SYDVKM. V was trimmed by 6 bases and J by 10 bases, leaving 16 bases between them. CDR3 length: 13 amino acids. CDR3 region: CASSPTGDYEQFF. DNA of the CDR3: TGTGCCAGCAGCCCCACAGGGGACTACGAGCAGTTCTTC.

The DNA for the CDR3 is TGTGCCAGCAGCTTAGCTAGGGATTACGTTCTCGTGGAGACCCAGTACTTC. It specifies CASSLARDYVLVETQYF. The rearrangement uses TRBV7-8 and TRBJ2-5; D is undetermined. V dropped 0 bases and J dropped 5 bases, with 19 bases sitting between them. The CDR3 totals 17 residues. Germline V gene data show CDR1 as SGHVS and CDR2 as FQNEAQ.

The chain recombines TRBV5-6 with TRBJ1-3; the D gene is possibly TRBD1 (6 bases). This CDR3 is 14 amino acids long. V lost 5 bases to trimming and J lost 2 bases, with 11 bases between them. Germline V gives CDR1 SGHDT, CDR2 YYEEEE. The DNA for the CDR3 is TGTGCCAGCAGAGCGACAGGTGCTGGAAACACCATATATTTT. This codes for CASRATGAGNTIYF.

As regards this clonotype: A read error may explain this, as a much larger clone is one base away. The rearrangement uses TRBV29-1 and TRBJ2-7; TRBD1 aligns across 7 bases. V shed 4 bases and J 6 bases; nucleotides not matched to a gene: 6. The CDR3 runs to 12 residues. CDR1 and CDR2 (germline): SQVTM, ANQGSEA. CDR3 nucleotide sequence: TGCAGCGTTGGACAGGGCACCGGCGAGCAGTACTTC. Its protein product is CSVGQGTGEQYF.